The subject of this entry is one TCR beta chain. This sample stems from a study of shared clonotypes between healthy human individuals. Across the whole study: Plates per donor: three CD4 naive, three CD4 memory, two CD8 naive, one CD8 memory.

Per germline, CDR1 MGHRA and CDR2 YSYEKL. This CDR3 region has 15 residues. V lost 1 base and J lost 0, with 7 bases in between. Produced via immunoSEQ multiplex PCR; TCRdb's table is partial and in-frame only. The sample holds about 2.3 million clones, 85% to 95% seen once. This clonotype originated in a young man in good health. Some clones in this sample may be carry-over from other donors' samples. The sample taken for sequencing was naive CD4+ T cells from PBMCs. Subset specified: CD45RA+ positively selected. The chain couples TRBV4-1 to TRBJ2-1; D not resolved. The CDR3 DNA reads as TGCGCCAGCAGCCAAGGTCCTAGCTCCTACAATGAGCAGTTCTTC. This codes for CASSQGPSSYNEQFF.